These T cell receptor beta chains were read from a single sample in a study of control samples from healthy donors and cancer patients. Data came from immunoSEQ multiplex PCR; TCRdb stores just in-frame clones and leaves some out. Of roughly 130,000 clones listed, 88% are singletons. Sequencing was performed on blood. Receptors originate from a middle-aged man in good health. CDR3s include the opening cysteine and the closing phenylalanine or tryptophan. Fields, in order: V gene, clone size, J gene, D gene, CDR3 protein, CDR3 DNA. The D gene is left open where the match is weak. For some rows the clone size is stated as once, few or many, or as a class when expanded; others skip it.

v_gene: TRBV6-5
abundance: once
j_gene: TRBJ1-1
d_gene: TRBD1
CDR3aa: CASQPGQSYTREAFF
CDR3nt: TGTGCCAGCCAACCGGGACAGTCATATACCAGGGAAGCTTTCTTT

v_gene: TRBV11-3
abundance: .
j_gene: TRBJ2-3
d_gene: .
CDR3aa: CASSLVRGSDTQYF
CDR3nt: TGTGCCAGCAGCTTAGTCCGGGGGTCAGATACGCAGTATTTT

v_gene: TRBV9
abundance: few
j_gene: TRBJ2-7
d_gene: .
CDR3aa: CASSPENRPYEQYF
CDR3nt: TGTGCCAGCAGCCCCGAGAACAGACCATACGAGCAGTACTTC

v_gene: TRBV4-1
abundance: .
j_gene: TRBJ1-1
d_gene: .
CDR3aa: CASSQDPENTEAFF
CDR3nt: TGCGCCAGCAGCCAAGATCCGGAGAACACTGAAGCTTTCTTT

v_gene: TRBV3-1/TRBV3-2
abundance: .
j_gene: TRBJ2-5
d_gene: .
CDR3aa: CASSHSETQYF
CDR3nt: TGTGCCAGCAGCCATTCAGAGACCCAGTACTTC

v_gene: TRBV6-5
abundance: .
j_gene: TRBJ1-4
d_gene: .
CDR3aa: CASSLDFEKLFF
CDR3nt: TGTGCCAGCAGTCTCGACTTCGAAAAACTGTTTTTT

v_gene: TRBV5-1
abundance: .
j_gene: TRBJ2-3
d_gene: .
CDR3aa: CASSFINGGITDTQYF
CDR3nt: TGCGCCAGCAGCTTTATCAACGGAGGGATTACAGATACGCAGTATTTT

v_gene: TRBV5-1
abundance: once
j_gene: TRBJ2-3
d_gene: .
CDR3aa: CASSLELLDTDTQYF
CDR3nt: TGCGCCAGCAGCTTGGAATTGCTAGACACAGATACGCAGTATTTT

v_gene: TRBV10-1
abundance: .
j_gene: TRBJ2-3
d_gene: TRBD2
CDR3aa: CASSEFSGGSTQYF
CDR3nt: TGCGCCAGCAGTGAGTTCAGCGGGGGGTCCACGCAGTATTTT

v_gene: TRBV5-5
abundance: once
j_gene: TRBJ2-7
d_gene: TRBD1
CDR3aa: CASSFGTGAYEQYF
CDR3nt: TGTGCCAGCAGCTTCGGGACAGGGGCATACGAGCAGTACTTC

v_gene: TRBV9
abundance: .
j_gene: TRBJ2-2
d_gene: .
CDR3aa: CASSYQGFGGELFF
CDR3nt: TGTGCCAGTTCATACCAGGGGTTTGGCGGGGAGCTGTTTTTT

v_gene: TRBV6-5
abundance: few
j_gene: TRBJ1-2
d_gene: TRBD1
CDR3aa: CASSLQGALGYTF
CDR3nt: TGTGCCAGCAGCTTACAGGGGGCCCTTGGCTACACCTTC

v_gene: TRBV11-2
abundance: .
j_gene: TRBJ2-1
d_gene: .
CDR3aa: CASSATGGNKQFF
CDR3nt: TGTGCCAGCAGCGCGACAGGTGGTAACAAGCAGTTCTTC

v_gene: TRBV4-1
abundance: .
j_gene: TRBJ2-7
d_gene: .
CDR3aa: CASSQEDTYSYEQYF
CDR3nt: TGCGCCAGCAGCCAAGAGGACACTTACTCCTACGAGCAGTACTTC

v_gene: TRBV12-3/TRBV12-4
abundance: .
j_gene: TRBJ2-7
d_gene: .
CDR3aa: CASGGLTYEQYF
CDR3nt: TGTGCCAGCGGGGGGCTGACCTACGAGCAGTACTTC

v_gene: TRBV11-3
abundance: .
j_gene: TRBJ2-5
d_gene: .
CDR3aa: CASTSPGSALGTQYF
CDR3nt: TGTGCCAGCACCTCACCCGGGTCCGCTCTGGGGACCCAGTACTTC

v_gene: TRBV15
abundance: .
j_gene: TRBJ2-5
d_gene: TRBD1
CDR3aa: CATKGQNEGETQYF
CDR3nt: TGTGCCACGAAGGGACAGAATGAAGGGGAGACCCAGTACTTC

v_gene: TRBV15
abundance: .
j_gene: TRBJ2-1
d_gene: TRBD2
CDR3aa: CATSTKRLAGGLDNEQFF
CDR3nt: TGTGCCACCAGCACAAAGAGACTAGCGGGGGGGCTCGACAATGAGCAGTTCTTC

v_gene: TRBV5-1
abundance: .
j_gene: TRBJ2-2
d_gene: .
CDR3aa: CASSIGLNTGELFF
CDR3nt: TGCGCCAGCAGCATTGGACTAAACACCGGGGAGCTGTTTTTT

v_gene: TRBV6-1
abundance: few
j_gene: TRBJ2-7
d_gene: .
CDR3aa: CASSEGTSSPYEQYF
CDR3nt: TGTGCCAGCAGTGAAGGAACTAGCAGTCCCTACGAGCAGTACTTC

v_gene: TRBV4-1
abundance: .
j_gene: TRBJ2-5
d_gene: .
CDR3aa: CASSQDPFSETQYF
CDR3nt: TGCGCCAGCAGCCAAGACCCCTTTTCCGAGACCCAGTACTTC

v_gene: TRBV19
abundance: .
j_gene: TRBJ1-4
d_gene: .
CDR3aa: CASSTRATNEKLFF
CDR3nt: TGTGCCAGTAGTACCCGGGCAACTAATGAAAAACTGTTTTTT

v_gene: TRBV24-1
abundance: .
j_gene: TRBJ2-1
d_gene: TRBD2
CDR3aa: CATSDSEAGRLGNEQFF
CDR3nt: TGTGCCACCAGTGATTCGGAAGCGGGGCGCCTCGGGAATGAGCAGTTCTTC

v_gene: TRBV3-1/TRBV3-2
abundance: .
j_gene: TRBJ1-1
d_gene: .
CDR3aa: CASSQGFRAVTFF
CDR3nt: TGTGCCAGCAGCCAAGGATTTCGGGCAGTAACTTTCTTT

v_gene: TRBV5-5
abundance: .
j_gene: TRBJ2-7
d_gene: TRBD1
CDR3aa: CASSSRGLEQYF
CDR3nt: TGTGCCAGCAGCTCCAGGGGGCTCGAGCAGTACTTC

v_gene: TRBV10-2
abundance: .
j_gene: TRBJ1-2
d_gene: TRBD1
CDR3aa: CASRAGGDRASWDTF
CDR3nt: TGCGCCAGCAGAGCTGGGGGGGACAGGGCCTCCTGGGACACCTTC

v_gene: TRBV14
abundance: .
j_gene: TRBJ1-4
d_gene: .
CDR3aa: CASSQGVSKLFF
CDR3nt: TGTGCCAGCAGCCAAGGCGTGTCTAAACTGTTTTTT

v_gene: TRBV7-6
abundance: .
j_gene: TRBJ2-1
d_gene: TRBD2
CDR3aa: CASSLKAGLEQFF
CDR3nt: TGTGCCAGCAGCTTAAAAGCGGGGCTTGAGCAGTTCTTC

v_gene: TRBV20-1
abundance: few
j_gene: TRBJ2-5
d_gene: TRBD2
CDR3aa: CSASPFGGEETQYF
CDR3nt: TGCAGTGCTAGTCCTTTCGGGGGGGAAGAGACCCAGTACTTC

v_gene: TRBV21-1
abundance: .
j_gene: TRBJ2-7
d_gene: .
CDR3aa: CASMLDRVNYEQYF
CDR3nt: TGTGCCAGCATGCTTGACAGGGTGAATTACGAGCAGTACTTC

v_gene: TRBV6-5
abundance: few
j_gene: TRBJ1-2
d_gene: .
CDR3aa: CASSYGWGGADGYTF
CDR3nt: TGTGCCAGCAGTTACGGATGGGGGGGCGCAGATGGCTACACCTTC

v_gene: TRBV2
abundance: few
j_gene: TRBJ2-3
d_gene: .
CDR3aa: CASSAGLVTDTQYF
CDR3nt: TGTGCCAGCAGTGCGGGACTCGTCACAGATACGCAGTATTTT

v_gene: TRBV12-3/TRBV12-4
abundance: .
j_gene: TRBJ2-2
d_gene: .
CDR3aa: CASSLFRDGELFF
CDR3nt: TGTGCCAGCAGTTTATTTCGGGACGGGGAGCTGTTTTTT

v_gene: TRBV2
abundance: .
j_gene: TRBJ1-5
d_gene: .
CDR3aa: CACQEGSNQPQHF
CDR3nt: TGTGCCTGCCAGGAGGGTAGCAATCAGCCCCAGCATTTT

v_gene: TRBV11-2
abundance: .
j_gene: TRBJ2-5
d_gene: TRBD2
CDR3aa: CASSLGSGGVGETQYF
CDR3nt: TGTGCCAGCAGCTTAGGCAGCGGGGGGGTTGGAGAGACCCAGTACTTC

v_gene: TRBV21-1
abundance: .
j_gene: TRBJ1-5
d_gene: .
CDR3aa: CASSKNRGPSNQPQHF
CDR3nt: TGTGCCAGCAGCAAAAACAGGGGACCAAGCAATCAGCCCCAGCATTTT

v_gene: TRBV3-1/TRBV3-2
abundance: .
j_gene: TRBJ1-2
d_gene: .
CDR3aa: CASSQDPQNVDYTF
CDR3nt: TGTGCCAGCAGCCAAGATCCACAGAACGTGGACTACACCTTC

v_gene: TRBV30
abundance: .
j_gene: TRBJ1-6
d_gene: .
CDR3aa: CAWSPDYGSIGGDSPLHF
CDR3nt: TGTGCCTGGAGTCCAGACTATGGATCCATAGGGGGTGATTCACCCCTCCACTTT

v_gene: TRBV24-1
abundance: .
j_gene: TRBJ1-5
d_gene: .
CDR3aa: CAIGGTSNQPQHF
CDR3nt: TGTGCCATTGGGGGGACTAGCAATCAGCCCCAGCATTTT

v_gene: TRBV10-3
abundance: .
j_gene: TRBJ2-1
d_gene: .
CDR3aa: CAISDRGFTMGPYNEQFF
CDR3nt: TGTGCCATCAGTGACAGGGGTTTTACGATGGGTCCCTACAATGAGCAGTTCTTC

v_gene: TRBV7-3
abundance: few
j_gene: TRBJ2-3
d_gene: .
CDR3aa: CASSLSPPGTQYF
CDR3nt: TGTGCCAGCAGCTTAAGCCCCCCCGGTACGCAGTATTTT

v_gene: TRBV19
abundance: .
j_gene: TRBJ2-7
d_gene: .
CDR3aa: CASSTLIQSYEQYF
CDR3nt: TGTGCCAGTAGTACTCTTATACAATCCTACGAGCAGTACTTC

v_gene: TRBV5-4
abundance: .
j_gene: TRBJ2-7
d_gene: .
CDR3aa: CASSLRAGAYEQYF
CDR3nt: TGTGCCAGCAGCTTGCGGGCAGGGGCCTACGAGCAGTACTTC

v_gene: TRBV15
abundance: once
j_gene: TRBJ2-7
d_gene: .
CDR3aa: CATSPLNFYEQYF
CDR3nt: TGTGCCACCAGCCCGCTCAACTTCTACGAGCAGTACTTC

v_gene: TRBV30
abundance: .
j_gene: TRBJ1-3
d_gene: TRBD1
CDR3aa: CAWSVQGASGNTIYF
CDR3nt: TGTGCCTGGAGTGTACAGGGGGCTAGTGGAAACACCATATATTTT

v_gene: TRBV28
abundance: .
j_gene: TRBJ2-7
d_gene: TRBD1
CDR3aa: CASSPVDRPPSYEQYF
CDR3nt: TGTGCCAGCAGTCCCGTGGACAGGCCTCCCTCCTACGAGCAGTACTTC

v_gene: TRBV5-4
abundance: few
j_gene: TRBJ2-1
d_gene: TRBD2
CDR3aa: CASSLKRGAYNEQFF
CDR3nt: TGTGCCAGCAGCTTAAAGCGGGGGGCTTACAATGAGCAGTTCTTC

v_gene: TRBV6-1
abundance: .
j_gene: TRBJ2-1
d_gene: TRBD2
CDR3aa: CASSEGTSGGDEQFF
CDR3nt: TGTGCCAGCAGTGAAGGGACTAGCGGGGGGGATGAGCAGTTCTTC

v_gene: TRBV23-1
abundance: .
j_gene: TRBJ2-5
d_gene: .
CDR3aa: CASSPPGVGQETQYF
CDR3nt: TGCGCCAGCAGTCCACCAGGGGTTGGCCAAGAGACCCAGTACTTC

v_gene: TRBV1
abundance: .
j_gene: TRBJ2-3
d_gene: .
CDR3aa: CTSSHDYSGGRTDTQYF
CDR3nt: TGCACCAGCAGCCACGACTATAGCGGGGGCCGCACAGATACGCAGTATTTT

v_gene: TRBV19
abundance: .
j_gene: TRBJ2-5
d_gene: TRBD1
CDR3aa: CASSSTRTGGIVTQYF
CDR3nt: TGTGCCAGTAGTTCCACTCGGACAGGGGGGATCGTGACCCAGTACTTC